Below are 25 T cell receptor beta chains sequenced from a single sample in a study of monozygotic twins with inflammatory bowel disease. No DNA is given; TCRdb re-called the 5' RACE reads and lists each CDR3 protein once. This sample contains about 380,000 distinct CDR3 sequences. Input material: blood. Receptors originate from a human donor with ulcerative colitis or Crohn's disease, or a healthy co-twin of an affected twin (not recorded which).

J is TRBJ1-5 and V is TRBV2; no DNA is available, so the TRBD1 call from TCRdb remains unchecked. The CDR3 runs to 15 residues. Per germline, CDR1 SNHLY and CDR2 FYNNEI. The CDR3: CASTTGGYSNQPQHF.

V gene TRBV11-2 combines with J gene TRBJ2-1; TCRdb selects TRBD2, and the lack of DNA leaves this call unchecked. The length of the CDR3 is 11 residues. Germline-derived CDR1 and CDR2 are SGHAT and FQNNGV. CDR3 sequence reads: CASSGSGEQFF.

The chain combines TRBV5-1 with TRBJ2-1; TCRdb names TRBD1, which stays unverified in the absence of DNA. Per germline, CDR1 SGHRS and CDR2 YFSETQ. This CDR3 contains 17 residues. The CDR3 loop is CASSLAPRDREHNEQFF.

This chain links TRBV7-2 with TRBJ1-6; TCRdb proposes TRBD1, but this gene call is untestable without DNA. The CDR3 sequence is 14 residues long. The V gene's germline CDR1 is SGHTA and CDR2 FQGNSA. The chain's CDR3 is CASSLSGWDSPLHF.

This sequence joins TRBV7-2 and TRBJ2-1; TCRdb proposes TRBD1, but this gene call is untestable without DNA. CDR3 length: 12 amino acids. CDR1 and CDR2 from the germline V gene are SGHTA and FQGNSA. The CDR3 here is CASSPPGLEQFF.

CDR3 sequence reads: CSARDIGLAPETQYF. The J gene is TRBJ2-5, the V gene TRBV20-1; TCRdb calls TRBD2, which cannot be checked without DNA. This CDR3 spans 15 amino acids. CDR1 is DFQATT, CDR2 SNEGSKA, per germline (reference sequence).

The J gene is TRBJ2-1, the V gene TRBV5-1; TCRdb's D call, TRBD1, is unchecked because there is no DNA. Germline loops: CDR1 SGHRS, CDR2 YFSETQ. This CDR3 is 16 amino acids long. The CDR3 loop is CASSSYRGLSYNEQFF. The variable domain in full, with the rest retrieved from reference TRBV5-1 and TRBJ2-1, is KAGVTQTPRYLIKTRGQQVTLSCSPISGHRSVSWYQQTPGQGLQFLFEYFSETQRNKGNFPGRFSGRQFSNSRSEMNVSTLELGDSALYLCASSSYRGLSYNEQFFGPGTRLTVL.

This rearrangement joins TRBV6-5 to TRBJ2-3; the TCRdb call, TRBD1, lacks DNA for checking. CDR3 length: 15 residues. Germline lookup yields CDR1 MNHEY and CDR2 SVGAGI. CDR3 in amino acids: CASSYSRGTADTQYF.

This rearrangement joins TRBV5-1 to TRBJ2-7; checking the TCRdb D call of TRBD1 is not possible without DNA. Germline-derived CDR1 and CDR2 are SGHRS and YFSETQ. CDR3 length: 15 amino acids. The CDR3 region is CASSFPRTGASEQYF.

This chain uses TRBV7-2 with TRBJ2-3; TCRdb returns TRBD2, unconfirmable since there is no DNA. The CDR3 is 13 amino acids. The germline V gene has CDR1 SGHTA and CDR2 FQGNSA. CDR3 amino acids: CASSSPPAGEKYF. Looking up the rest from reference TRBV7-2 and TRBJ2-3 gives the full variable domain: GAGVSQSPSNKVTEKGKDVELRCDPISGHTALYWYRQSLGQGLEFLIYFQGNSAPDKSGLPSDRFSAERTGGSVSTLTIQRTQQEDSAVYLCASSSPPAGEKYFGPGTRLTVL.

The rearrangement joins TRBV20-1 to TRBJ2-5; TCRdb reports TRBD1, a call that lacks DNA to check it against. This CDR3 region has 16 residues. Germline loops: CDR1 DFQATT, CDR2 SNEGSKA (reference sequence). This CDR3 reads CSARDRLAGGPQTQYF.

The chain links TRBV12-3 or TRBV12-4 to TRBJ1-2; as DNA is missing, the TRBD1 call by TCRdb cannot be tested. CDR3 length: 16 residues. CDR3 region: CASRPSGTGGAYGYTF.

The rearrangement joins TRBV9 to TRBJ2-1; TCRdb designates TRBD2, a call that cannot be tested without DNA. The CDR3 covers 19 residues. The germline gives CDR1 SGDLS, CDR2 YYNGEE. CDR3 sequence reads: CASSVDPYGGLAGSNEQFF.

This chain's CDR3 is CASSLSGTQNEQFF. The chain links TRBV7-3 to TRBJ2-1; no DNA is available, so the TRBD1 call from TCRdb remains unchecked. The CDR3 runs to 14 residues. The V gene's germline CDR1 is SGHTA and CDR2 FQGTGA.

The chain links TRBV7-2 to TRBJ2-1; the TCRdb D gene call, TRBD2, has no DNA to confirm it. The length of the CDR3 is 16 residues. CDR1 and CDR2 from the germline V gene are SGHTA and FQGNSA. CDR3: CASSLCRSGGNNEQFF.

The CDR3: CSARDPSGGAKTQYF. The rearrangement links TRBV20-1 to TRBJ2-5; the D gene TCRdb calls, TRBD1, cannot be checked with no DNA. Germline V gives CDR1 DFQATT, CDR2 SNEGSKA (reference sequence). The CDR3 runs 15 residues.

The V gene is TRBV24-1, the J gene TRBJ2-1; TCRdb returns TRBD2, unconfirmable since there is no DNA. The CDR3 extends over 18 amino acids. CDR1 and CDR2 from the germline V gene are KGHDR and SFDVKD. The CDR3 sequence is CATSDSSIRGGYYNEQFF.

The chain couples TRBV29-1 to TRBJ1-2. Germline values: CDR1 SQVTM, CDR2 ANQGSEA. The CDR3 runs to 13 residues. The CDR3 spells CSVDYEWVGGYTF. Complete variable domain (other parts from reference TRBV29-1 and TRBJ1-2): SAVISQKPSRDICQRGTSLTIQCQVDSQVTMMFWYRQQPGQSLTLIATANQGSEATYESGFVIDKFPISRPNLTFSTLTVSNMSPEDSSIYLCSVDYEWVGGYTFGSGTRLTVV.

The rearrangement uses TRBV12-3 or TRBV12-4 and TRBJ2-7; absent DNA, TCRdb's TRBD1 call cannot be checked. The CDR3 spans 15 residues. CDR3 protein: CASSLYWGASYEQYF.

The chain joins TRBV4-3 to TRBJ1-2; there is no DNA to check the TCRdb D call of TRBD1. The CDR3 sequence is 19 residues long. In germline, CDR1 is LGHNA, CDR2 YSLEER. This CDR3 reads CASSQEKTRDRGLDYGYTF.

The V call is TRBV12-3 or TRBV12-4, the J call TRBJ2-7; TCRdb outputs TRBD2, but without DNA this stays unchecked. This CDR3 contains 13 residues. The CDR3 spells CASSFEGTYEQYF.

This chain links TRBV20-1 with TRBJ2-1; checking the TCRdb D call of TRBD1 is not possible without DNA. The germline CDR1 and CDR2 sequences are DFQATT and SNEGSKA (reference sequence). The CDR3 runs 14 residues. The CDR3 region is CSAGRAGSYNEQFF.

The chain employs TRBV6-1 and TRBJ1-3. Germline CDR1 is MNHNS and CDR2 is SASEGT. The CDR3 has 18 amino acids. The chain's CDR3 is CASRTNRIPSATGNTIYF.

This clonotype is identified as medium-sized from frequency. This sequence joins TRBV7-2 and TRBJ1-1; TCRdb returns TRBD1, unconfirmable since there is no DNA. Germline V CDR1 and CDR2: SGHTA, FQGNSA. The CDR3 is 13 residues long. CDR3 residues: CATKQGGDTEAFF.

CDR3 residues: CSASQPGLAGTDTQYF. The chain carries TRBV20-1 and TRBJ2-3; TCRdb outputs TRBD2, but without DNA this stays unchecked. The CDR3 runs 16 residues. Looked up from germline, CDR1 is DFQATT and CDR2 is SNEGSKA (reference sequence).